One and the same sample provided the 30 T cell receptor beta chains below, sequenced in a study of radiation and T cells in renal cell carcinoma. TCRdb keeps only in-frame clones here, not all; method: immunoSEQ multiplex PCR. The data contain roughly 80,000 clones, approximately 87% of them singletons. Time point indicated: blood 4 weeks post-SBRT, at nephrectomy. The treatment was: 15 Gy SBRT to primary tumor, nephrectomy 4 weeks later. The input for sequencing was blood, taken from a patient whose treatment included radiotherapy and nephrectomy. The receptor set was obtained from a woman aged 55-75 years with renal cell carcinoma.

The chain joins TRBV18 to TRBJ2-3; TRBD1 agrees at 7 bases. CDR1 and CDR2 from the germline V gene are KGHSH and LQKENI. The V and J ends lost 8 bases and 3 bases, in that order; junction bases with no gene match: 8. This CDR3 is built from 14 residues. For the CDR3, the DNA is TGTGCCAGCAAGGGGCAGGGGGAAACAGATACGCAGTATTTT. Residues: CASKGQGETDTQYF.

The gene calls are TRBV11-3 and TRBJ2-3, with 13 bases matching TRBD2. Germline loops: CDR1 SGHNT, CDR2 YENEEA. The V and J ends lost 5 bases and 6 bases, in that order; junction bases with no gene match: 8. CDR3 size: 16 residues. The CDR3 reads CASSPGTSGERDTQYF. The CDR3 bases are TGTGCCAGCAGCCCGGGGACTAGCGGGGAGAGGGATACGCAGTATTTT.

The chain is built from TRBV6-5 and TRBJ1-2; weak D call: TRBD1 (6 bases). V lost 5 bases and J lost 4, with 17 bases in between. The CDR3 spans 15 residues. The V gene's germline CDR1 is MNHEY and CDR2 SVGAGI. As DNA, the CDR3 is TGTGCCAGCAGTCCCTCATTACAGGGTCGCTATGGCTACACCTTC. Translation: CASSPSLQGRYGYTF.

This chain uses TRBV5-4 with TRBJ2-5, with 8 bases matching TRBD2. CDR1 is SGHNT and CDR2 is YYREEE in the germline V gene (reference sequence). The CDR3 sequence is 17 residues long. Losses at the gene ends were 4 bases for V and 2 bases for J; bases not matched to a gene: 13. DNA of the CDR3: TGTGCCAGCAGCCGCGGACTAGCAGGGGTCCAACAAGAGACCCAGTACTTC. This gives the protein CASSRGLAGVQQETQYF.

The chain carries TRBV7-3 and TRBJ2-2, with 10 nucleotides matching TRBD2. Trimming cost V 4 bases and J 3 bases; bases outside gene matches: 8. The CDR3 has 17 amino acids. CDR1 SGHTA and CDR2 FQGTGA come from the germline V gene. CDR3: CASSSSLLAGDTGELFF. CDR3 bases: TGTGCCAGCAGCTCCTCTCTGCTAGCGGGAGACACCGGGGAGCTGTTTTTT. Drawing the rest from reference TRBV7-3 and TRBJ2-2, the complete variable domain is GAGVSQTPSNKVTEKGKYVELRCDPISGHTALYWYRQSLGQGPEFLIYFQGTGAADDSGLPNDRFFAVRPEGSVSTLKIQRTERGDSAVYLCASSSSLLAGDTGELFFGEGSRLTVL.

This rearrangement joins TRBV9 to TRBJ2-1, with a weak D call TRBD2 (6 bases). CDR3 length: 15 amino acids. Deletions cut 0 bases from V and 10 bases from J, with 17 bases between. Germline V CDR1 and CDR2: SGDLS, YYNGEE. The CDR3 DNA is TGTGCCAGCAGCGTAGCGGCGGGGTCGTTAGGGGAGCAGTTCTTC. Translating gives CASSVAAGSLGEQFF. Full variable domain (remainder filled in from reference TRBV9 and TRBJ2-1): DSGVTQTPKHLITATGQRVTLRCSPRSGDLSVYWYQQSLDQGLQFLIQYYNGEERAKGNILERFSAQQFPDLHSELNLSSLELGDSALYFCASSVAAGSLGEQFFGPGTRLTVL.

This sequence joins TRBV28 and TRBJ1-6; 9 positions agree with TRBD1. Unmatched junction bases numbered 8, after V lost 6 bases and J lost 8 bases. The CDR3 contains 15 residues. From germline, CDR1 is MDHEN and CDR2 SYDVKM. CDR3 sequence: CASSSGQGNHSPLHF. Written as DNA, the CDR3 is TGTGCCAGCAGCTCGGGACAGGGAAATCATTCACCCCTCCACTTT. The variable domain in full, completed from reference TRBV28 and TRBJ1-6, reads DVKVTQSSRYLVKRTGEKVFLECVQDMDHENMFWYRQDPGLGLRLIYFSYDVKMKEKGDIPEGYSVSREKKERFSLILESASTNQTSMYLCASSSGQGNHSPLHFGNGTRLTVT.

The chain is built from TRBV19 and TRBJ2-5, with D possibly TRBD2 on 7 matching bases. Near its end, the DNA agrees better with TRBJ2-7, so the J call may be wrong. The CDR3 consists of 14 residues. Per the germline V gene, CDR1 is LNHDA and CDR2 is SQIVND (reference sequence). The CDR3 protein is CASSSPRGGNEQYF. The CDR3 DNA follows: TGTGCCAGTAGTTCACCGAGGGGGGGCAACGAGCAGTACTTC.

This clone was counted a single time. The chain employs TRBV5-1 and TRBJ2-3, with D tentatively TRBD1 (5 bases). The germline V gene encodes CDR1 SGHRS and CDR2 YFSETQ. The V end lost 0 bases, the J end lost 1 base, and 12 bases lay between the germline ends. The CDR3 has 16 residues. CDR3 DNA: TGCGCCAGCAGCTTGGCCTCCCAGGGCGGCACAGATACGCAGTATTTT. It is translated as CASSLASQGGTDTQYF.

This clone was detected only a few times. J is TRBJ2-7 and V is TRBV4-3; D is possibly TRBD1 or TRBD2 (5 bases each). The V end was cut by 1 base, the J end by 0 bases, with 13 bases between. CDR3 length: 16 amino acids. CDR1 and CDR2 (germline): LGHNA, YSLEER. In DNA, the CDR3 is TGCGCCAGCAGCCAAGCTCGGGACGCTTACTCCTACGAGCAGTACTTC. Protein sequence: CASSQARDAYSYEQYF.

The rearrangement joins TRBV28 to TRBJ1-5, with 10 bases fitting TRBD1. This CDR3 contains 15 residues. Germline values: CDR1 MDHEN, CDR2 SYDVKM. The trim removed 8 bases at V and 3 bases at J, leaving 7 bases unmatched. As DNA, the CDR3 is TGTGCCAGCGGAGGACAGGGGGAATTCAATCAGCCCCAGCATTTT. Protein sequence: CASGGQGEFNQPQHF.

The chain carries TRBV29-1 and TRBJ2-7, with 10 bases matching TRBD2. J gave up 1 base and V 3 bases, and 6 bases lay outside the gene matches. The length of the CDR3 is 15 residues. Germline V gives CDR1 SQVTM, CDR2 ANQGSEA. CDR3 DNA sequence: TGCAGCGTTGACTGGGAAGCGGGAGGGTCCTACGAGCAGTACTTC. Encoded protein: CSVDWEAGGSYEQYF.

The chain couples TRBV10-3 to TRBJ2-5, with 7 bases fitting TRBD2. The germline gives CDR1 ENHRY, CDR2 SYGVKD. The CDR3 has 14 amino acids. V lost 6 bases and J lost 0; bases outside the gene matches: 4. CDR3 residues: CAISAGRDQETQYF. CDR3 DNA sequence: TGTGCCATCAGCGCGGGGAGGGACCAAGAGACCCAGTACTTC.

The CDR3 region has the DNA TGTGCCAGCAGTTCCGGAACACCCTCTGGGGCCAACGTCCTGACTTTC. It encodes CASSSGTPSGANVLTF. J is TRBJ2-6 and V is TRBV28; D remains unclear. Trimming left V 4 bases short and J 0 bases short, with 10 bases between. Germline lookup yields CDR1 MDHEN and CDR2 SYDVKM. The CDR3 is 16 amino acids. Based on the CDR3 plus reference TRBV28 and TRBJ2-6, the full variable domain is DVKVTQSSRYLVKRTGEKVFLECVQDMDHENMFWYRQDPGLGLRLIYFSYDVKMKEKGDIPEGYSVSREKKERFSLILESASTNQTSMYLCASSSGTPSGANVLTFGAGSRLTVL.

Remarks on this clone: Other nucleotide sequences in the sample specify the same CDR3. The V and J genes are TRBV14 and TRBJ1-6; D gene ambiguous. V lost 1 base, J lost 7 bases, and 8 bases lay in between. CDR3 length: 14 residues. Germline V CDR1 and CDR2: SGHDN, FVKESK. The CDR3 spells CASSQGRENSPLHF. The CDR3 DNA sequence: TGTGCCAGCAGCCAAGGTAGAGAAAATTCACCCCTCCACTTT.

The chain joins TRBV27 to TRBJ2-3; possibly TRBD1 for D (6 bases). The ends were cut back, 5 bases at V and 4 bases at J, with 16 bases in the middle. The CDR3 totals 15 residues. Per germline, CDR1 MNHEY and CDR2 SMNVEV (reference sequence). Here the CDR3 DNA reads TGTGCCAGCAGTGCAGGGACATTAAACGCAGATACGCAGTATTTT. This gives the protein CASSAGTLNADTQYF.

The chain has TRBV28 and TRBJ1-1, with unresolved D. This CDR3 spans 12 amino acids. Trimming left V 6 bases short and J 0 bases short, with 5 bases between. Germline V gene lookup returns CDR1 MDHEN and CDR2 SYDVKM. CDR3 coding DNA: TGTGCCAGCAGGGGAGTGAACACTGAAGCTTTCTTT. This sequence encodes CASRGVNTEAFF.

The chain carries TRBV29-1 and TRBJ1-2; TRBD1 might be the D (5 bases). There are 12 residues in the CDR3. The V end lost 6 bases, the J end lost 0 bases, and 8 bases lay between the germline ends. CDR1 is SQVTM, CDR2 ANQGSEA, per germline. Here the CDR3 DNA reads TGCAGCGTAGAGACAGCTAACTATGGCTACACCTTC. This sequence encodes CSVETANYGYTF.

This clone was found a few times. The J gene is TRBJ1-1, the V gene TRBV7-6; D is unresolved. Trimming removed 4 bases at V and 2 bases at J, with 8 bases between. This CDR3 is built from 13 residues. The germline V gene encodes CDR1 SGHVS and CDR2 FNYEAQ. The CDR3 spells CASSSTVNTEAFF. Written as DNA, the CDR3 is TGTGCCAGCAGCTCGACGGTTAACACTGAAGCTTTCTTT.

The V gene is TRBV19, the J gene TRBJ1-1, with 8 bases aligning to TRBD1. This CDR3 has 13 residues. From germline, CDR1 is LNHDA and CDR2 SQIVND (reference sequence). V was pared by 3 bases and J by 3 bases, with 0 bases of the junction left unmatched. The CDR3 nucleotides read TGTGCCAGTAGTATGGACAGGGACACTGAAGCTTTCTTT. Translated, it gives CASSMDRDTEAFF.

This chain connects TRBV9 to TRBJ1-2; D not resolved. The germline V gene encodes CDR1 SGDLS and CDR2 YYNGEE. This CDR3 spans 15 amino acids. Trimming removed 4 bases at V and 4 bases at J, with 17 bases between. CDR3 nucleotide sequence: TGTGCCAGCAGCCCCGGCGGGGTTGGCATCTATGGCTACACCTTC. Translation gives CASSPGGVGIYGYTF.

CDR3 nucleotides: TGTGCCAGCATCCTGGGGGGGTCTGGGGCCAACGTCCTGACTTTC. As protein: CASILGGSGANVLTF. This chain joins TRBV6-6 and TRBJ2-6; 7 bases align to TRBD2. The CDR3 runs 15 residues. The germline CDR1 and CDR2 sequences are MNHNY and SVGAGI (reference sequence). Trimming took 7 bases from V and 1 from J; bases not matched to a gene: 4.

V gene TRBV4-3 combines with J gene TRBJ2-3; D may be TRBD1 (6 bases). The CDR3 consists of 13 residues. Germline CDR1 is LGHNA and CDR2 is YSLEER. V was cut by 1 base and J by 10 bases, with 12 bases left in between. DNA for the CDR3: TGCGCCAGCAGCCAAGTAGGGGGTAGGGCGCAGTATTTT. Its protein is CASSQVGGRAQYF.

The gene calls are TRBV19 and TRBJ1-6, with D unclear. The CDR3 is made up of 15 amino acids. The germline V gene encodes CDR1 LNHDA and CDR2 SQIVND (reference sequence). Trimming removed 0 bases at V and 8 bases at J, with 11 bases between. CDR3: CASSIDPERDSPLHF. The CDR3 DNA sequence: TGTGCCAGTAGTATAGATCCGGAGCGGGATTCACCCCTCCACTTT.

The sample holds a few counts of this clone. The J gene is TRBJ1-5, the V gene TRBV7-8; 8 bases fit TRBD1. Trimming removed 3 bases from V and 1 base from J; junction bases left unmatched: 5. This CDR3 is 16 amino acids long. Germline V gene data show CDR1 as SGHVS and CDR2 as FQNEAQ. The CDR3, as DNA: TGTGCCAGCAGCTTTCAGGGGGCCGGGAGCAATCAGCCCCAGCATTTT. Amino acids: CASSFQGAGSNQPQHF.

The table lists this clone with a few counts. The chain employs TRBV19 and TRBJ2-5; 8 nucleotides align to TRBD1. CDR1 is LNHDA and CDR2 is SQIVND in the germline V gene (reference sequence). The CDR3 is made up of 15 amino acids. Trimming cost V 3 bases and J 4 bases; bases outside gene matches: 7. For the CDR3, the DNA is TGTGCCAGTAGTATTTCCTCCACAGGGGGAGAGACCCAGTACTTC. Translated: CASSISSTGGETQYF.

The CDR3 coding sequence is TGTGCCAGCAGTGATAGGTTCGGGGGGGCCCGTGATACGCAGTATTTT. The encoded protein is CASSDRFGGARDTQYF. The chain joins TRBV6-1 to TRBJ2-3; 8 nucleotides line up with TRBD2. The V segment lost 3 bases and the J segment 6 bases; nucleotides outside the gene matches: 11. CDR1 is MNHNS, CDR2 SASEGT, per germline. This CDR3 is 16 amino acids long.

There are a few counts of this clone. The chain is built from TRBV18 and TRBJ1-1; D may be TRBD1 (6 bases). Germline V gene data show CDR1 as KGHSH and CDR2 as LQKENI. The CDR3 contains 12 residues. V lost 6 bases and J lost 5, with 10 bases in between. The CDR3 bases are TGTGCCAGCTCCCACAGGGAGACTGAAGCTTTCTTT. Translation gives CASSHRETEAFF. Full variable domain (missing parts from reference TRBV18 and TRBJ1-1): NAGVMQNPRHLVRRRGQEARLRCSPMKGHSHVYWYRQLPEEGLKFMVYLQKENIIDESGMPKERFSAEFPKEGPSILRIQQVVRGDSAAYFCASSHRETEAFFGQGTRLTVV.

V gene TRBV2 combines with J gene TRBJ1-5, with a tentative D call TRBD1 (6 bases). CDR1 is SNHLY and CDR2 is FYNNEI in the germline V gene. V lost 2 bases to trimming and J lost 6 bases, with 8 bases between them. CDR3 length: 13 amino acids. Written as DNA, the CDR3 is TGTGCCAGCAGTGAACAGGGGCTTCAGCCCCAGCATTTT. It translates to CASSEQGLQPQHF. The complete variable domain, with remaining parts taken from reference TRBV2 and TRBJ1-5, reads EPEVTQTPSHQVTQMGQEVILRCVPISNHLYFYWYRQILGQKVEFLVSFYNNEISEKSEIFDDQFSVERPDGSNFTLKIRSTKLEDSAMYFCASSEQGLQPQHFGDGTRLSIL.

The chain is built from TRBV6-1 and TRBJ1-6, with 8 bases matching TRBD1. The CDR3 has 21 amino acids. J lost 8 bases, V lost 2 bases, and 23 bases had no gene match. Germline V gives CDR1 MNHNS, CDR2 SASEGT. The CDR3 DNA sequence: TGTGCCAGCAGTGAATACAGGGGGGGGTTGGCAATATTCCGCAATGATTCACCCCTCCACTTT. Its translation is CASSEYRGGLAIFRNDSPLHF.